This TCR beta chain was obtained from a study of blood T cell repertoires in COVID-19. Germline CDR1 reads MDHEN; CDR2 reads SYDVKM. Trimming at V came to 6 bases and at J to 8 bases, leaving 11 bases not matched to a gene. This CDR3 comprises 14 residues. TCRdb's table, derived via immunoSEQ multiplex PCR, lists solely in-frame clones and lacks some. The data show about 120,000 clones, more than 75% seen once. The sequenced sample was peripheral blood. This receptor was taken from a man aged 60-69 years with acute or convalescent COVID-19. This chain links TRBV28 with TRBJ2-7; 9 bases map to TRBD1. The CDR3 spells CASSRPGTGPKQYF. CDR3 DNA sequence: TGTGCCAGCAGCCGACCCGGGACAGGGCCAAAGCAGTACTTC.